Listed here are 30 T cell receptor beta chains from one sample, sequenced in a study of T cells in Graves' hyperthyroidism and ophthalmopathy. Authors of the study amplified TCR beta CDR3 regions from RNA transcripts. During a first-round RT-PCR of the TCR CDR3, the HTBI primer set was used. TCRdb reprocessed the multiplex PCR reads with MiXCR, giving one entry per CDR3 protein. Of hundreds of thousands of distinct CDR3 sequences listed, roughly 17% were seen once; the top ten hold 3.5% to 4%. Sequencing used blood. The receptors shown here come from a woman aged 25 to 39 with Graves' hyperthyroidism.

This clonotype was seen many times. The chain employs TRBV12-3 or TRBV12-4 and TRBJ1-1; 7 nucleotides line up with TRBD1. The V segment lost 6 bases and the J segment 0 bases; nucleotides outside the gene matches: 13. The CDR3 totals 17 residues. CDR3 bases: TGTGCCAGCAGCCCCGGACAGGTATCCCCTCTGAACACTGAAGCTTTCTTT. It specifies CASSPGQVSPLNTEAFF.

This clonotype has ten or more counts. The CDR3 DNA reads as TGTGCCAGCAGTTATATTGACGGGGGGGGCGATACGCAGTATTTT. Encoded protein: CASSYIDGGGDTQYF. The chain links TRBV6-1 to TRBJ2-3; 8 bases fit TRBD2. The CDR3 spans 15 residues. V dropped 5 bases and J dropped 6; count of bases not matched to a gene: 10. Looked up from germline, CDR1 is MNHNS and CDR2 is SASEGT.

This clonotype was seen a handful of times. This may arise from a read error, as a much more abundant clone is one base away. The gene calls are TRBV9 and TRBJ1-2; 7 bases fit TRBD1. V was pared by 7 bases and J by 8 bases, with 8 bases of the junction left unmatched. CDR1 and CDR2 from the germline V gene are SGDLS and YYNGEE. The CDR3 consists of 12 residues. This chain's CDR3 is CASGATGKGYTF. As DNA, the CDR3 is TGTGCCAGCGGCGCGACAGGGAAAGGCTACACCTTC.

A few counts support this clonotype. The chain has TRBV15 and TRBJ2-4; D is perhaps TRBD2 (5 bases). V was pared by 1 base and J by 5 bases, with 12 bases between. CDR1 is LNHNV and CDR2 is YYDKDF in the germline V gene (reference sequence). CDR3 length equals 15 residues. CDR3 DNA sequence: TGTGCCACCAGCAGAGTTGGGAGATGGGAAAACATTCAGTACTTC. It translates to CATSRVGRWENIQYF.

The chain uses TRBV2 and TRBJ2-7, with a weak D call TRBD1 (5 bases). The CDR3 loop spans 14 amino acids. Deletions cut 3 bases from V and 4 bases from J, with 13 bases between. The germline V gene has CDR1 SNHLY and CDR2 FYNNEI. CDR3 protein: CASSEDWGLYEQYF. DNA of the CDR3: TGTGCCAGCAGTGAGGATTGGGGCTTATACGAGCAGTACTTC.

This clonotype was picked up a small number of times. The rearrangement links TRBV10-2 to TRBJ2-4; no definite D call. V was shortened by 4 bases and J by 7 bases, with 17 bases between the two germline ends. Per germline, CDR1 WSHSY and CDR2 SAAADI. The CDR3 runs 15 residues. CDR3 in DNA: TGCGCCAGCAGTGTGCAGACCATCAGTGGGAACATTCAGTACTTC. Protein product: CASSVQTISGNIQYF.

The table lists this clonotype with many counts. The chain has TRBV6-1 and TRBJ2-7; perhaps TRBD2 as D (6 bases). Germline CDR1 MNHNS, CDR2 SASEGT. Trimming pared 6 bases from V and 4 bases from J, leaving 10 bases between. CDR3 size: 12 residues. CDR3 residues: CASSGLTYEQYF. DNA for the CDR3: TGTGCCAGCAGCGGACTAACTTACGAGCAGTACTTC.

The table lists this clonotype with many counts. This chain joins TRBV28 and TRBJ2-5; D may be TRBD1 (5 bases). The CDR3 runs 13 residues. Germline assignment: CDR1 MDHEN and CDR2 SYDVKM. The ends were cut back, 10 bases at V and 5 bases at J, with 17 bases in the middle. CDR3 DNA: TGTGCCACCCAAACCGGACAAGCGGAGACCCAGTACTTC. This gives the protein CATQTGQAETQYF.

This clonotype was seen a handful of times. This sequence joins TRBV4-1 and TRBJ2-7; TRBD2 agrees at 11 bases. The trim removed 0 bases at V and 2 bases at J, leaving 9 bases unmatched. The CDR3 is 18 amino acids. The germline V gene has CDR1 MGHRA and CDR2 YSYEKL. Here the CDR3 reads CASSQEPPGTSGTYEQYF. Written as DNA, the CDR3 is TGCGCCAGCAGCCAAGAGCCACCCGGGACTAGCGGCACCTACGAGCAGTACTTC.

The J gene is TRBJ1-1, the V gene TRBV19; D is undetermined. V lost 6 bases to trimming and J lost 6 bases, with 11 bases between them. Germline CDR1 is LNHDA and CDR2 is SQIVND (reference sequence). CDR3 length: 12 amino acids. DNA for the CDR3: TGTGCCAGTAGGAACGCGAGGGCTGAAGCTTTCTTT. It encodes CASRNARAEAFF.

This clonotype was counted a few times. V usage is TRBV6-1 and J usage is TRBJ2-3, with 12 bases fitting TRBD2. The CDR3 has 20 residues. V was clipped by 8 bases and J by 1 base; unmatched bases: 19. Germline-derived CDR1 and CDR2 are MNHNS and SASEGT. CDR3 coding DNA: TGTGCCAGCCCCCCAGCGGGACTAGCGGGCCCAAGGGGTGGCACAGATACGCAGTATTTT. Protein: CASPPAGLAGPRGGTDTQYF.

This clonotype was found a few times. V is TRBV12-3 or TRBV12-4 and J is TRBJ2-5, with D hard to call. The CDR3 covers 15 residues. Trimming pared 2 bases from V and 4 bases from J, leaving 14 bases between. In DNA form, the CDR3 reads TGTGCCAGCAGTTTAACGGGCAGCCGTGGAGAGACCCAGTACTTC. This gives the protein CASSLTGSRGETQYF.

This clonotype was recorded at least ten times. The chain combines TRBV7-2 with TRBJ2-5; D is undetermined. V was clipped by 5 bases and J by 0 bases, with 7 bases between them. The CDR3 spans 13 residues. Germline CDR1 is SGHTA and CDR2 is FQGNSA. DNA for the CDR3: TGTGCCAGCAGCCCAAGCCACCAAGAGACCCAGTACTTC. Translation gives CASSPSHQETQYF.

This chain joins TRBV27 and TRBJ1-1; possibly TRBD1 for D (5 bases). This CDR3 has 14 amino acids. V was clipped by 5 bases and J by 8 bases, with 18 bases between them. CDR1 is MNHEY and CDR2 is SMNVEV in the germline V gene (reference sequence). The CDR3 DNA is TGTGCCAGCAGTCCCATAACCTCGACAGACGAAGCTTTCTTT. It translates to CASSPITSTDEAFF.

The rearrangement joins TRBV29-1 to TRBJ2-5; tentative D call: TRBD1 (5 bases). Trimming took 3 bases from V and 4 from J, leaving 9 bases between them. CDR1 and CDR2 (germline): SQVTM, ANQGSEA. This CDR3 has 12 amino acids. CDR3 nucleotide sequence: TGCAGCGTTGATCTTGGGGCAGAGACCCAGTACTTC. The encoded protein is CSVDLGAETQYF.

This clonotype was observed many times. This sequence joins TRBV20-1 and TRBJ2-7, with TRBD2 identical over 10 bases. J lost 1 base, V lost 0 bases, and 9 bases had no gene match. Germline V gene lookup returns CDR1 DFQATT and CDR2 SNEGSKA (reference sequence). The CDR3 spans 17 residues. The CDR3 DNA reads as TGCAGTGCTAGAGATGGCGCTAGCGGGAGAGGGTCCTACGAGCAGTACTTC. Its translation is CSARDGASGRGSYEQYF.

J is TRBJ2-6 and V is TRBV7-3, with D unclear. This CDR3 comprises 15 residues. Germline CDR1 SGHTA, CDR2 FQGTGA. V was pared by 5 bases and J by 4 bases, with 12 bases between. This CDR3 is CASSPKGPGANVLTF. The DNA for the CDR3 is TGTGCCAGCAGCCCAAAGGGTCCGGGGGCCAACGTCCTGACTTTC. Based on the CDR3 plus reference TRBV7-3 and TRBJ2-6, the full variable domain is GAGVSQTPSNKVTEKGKYVELRCDPISGHTALYWYRQSLGQGPEFLIYFQGTGAADDSGLPNDRFFAVRPEGSVSTLKIQRTERGDSAVYLCASSPKGPGANVLTFGAGSRLTVL.

About this clonotype itself: A junction boundary mismatches the germline segment, possibly from a read error. The rearrangement uses TRBV12-3 or TRBV12-4 and TRBJ2-5; D might be TRBD1 (8 bases). There are 21 residues in the CDR3. CDR3 loop: CDSSLRGDRPASGTNQETQYF. The CDR3 DNA sequence: TGTGACAGCAGCCTACGAGGGGACAGGCCCGCTAGCGGAACTAATCAAGAGACCCAGTACTTC.

This clonotype was seen many times. This chain links TRBV20-1 with TRBJ2-7, with 8 bases lining up with TRBD1. The CDR3 loop spans 12 amino acids. V lost 7 bases to trimming and J lost 3 bases; unmatched junction nucleotides: 5. Per germline, CDR1 DFQATT and CDR2 SNEGSKA (reference sequence). CDR3 nucleotides: TGCAGTGGTACCACAGGGGGCTACGAGCAGTACTTC. Translated: CSGTTGGYEQYF.

The chain couples TRBV7-2 to TRBJ2-7; 7 bases are shared with TRBD2. The ends lost 2 bases at V and 2 bases at J; junction bases unmatched: 12. Per germline, CDR1 SGHTA and CDR2 FQGNSA. This CDR3 region has 17 residues. CDR3 DNA sequence: TGTGCCAGCAGCTTATCCCGATCGGGGGGAGTCCCCTACGAGCAGTACTTC. This gives the protein CASSLSRSGGVPYEQYF.

This clonotype was observed at least ten times. This sequence joins TRBV3-1 and TRBJ2-5; weak D call: TRBD2 (7 bases). This CDR3 spans 13 amino acids. CDR1 is LGHDT and CDR2 is YNNKEL in the germline V gene (reference sequence). The V end lost 5 bases, the J end lost 7 bases, and 14 bases lay between the germline ends. CDR3 in DNA: TGTGCCAGCAGCGCAAGGGGGGGCTGGACCCAGTACTTC. Protein product: CASSARGGWTQYF.

This clonotype has a count of ten or more. The gene calls are TRBV6-2 or TRBV6-3 and TRBJ2-1; a possible D gene is TRBD2 (6 bases). Germline lookup yields CDR1 MNHEY and CDR2 SVGEGT. Trimming took off 0 bases at V and 4 bases at J, with 13 bases between the two ends. The CDR3 spans 16 residues. CDR3 nucleotides: TGTGCCAGCAGTTACTCACGCCGGGAGATGTACAATGAGCAGTTCTTC. Protein product: CASSYSRREMYNEQFF.

There are many counts of this clonotype. As DNA, the CDR3 is TGTGCCAGCAGTGCAGGGTACTATGGCTACACCTTC. Translated, it gives CASSAGYYGYTF. V gene TRBV28 combines with J gene TRBJ1-2; D is perhaps TRBD1 (5 bases). This CDR3 contains 12 residues. V gave up 5 bases and J gave up 3 bases, with 7 bases separating them. Germline CDR1 MDHEN, CDR2 SYDVKM.

The chain uses TRBV5-1 and TRBJ2-2; TRBD2 aligns across 7 bases. The CDR3 is made up of 17 amino acids. Germline lookup yields CDR1 SGHRS and CDR2 YFSETQ. The V and J ends lost 2 bases and 6 bases, in that order; junction bases with no gene match: 13. As DNA, the CDR3 is TGCGCCAGCAGCTTCGAGGGCGGGAGTTATCCGGCCGGGGAGCTGTTTTTT. Amino acid sequence: CASSFEGGSYPAGELFF. Variable domain in full (rest from reference TRBV5-1 and TRBJ2-2): KAGVTQTPRYLIKTRGQQVTLSCSPISGHRSVSWYQQTPGQGLQFLFEYFSETQRNKGNFPGRFSGRQFSNSRSEMNVSTLELGDSALYLCASSFEGGSYPAGELFFGEGSRLTVL.

In this sample, this clonotype turned up a few times. This chain links TRBV6-1 with TRBJ2-7; D is uncertain. V lost 4 bases, J lost 0 bases, and 13 bases lay in between. The CDR3 sequence is 15 residues long. CDR1 is MNHNS and CDR2 is SASEGT in the germline V gene. CDR3 residues: CASSGYIRSSYEQYF. The CDR3 DNA sequence: TGTGCCAGCAGTGGTTATATCAGGAGCTCCTACGAGCAGTACTTC.

This clonotype occurred many times. The chain couples TRBV20-1 to TRBJ2-1; no firm D call. Looked up from germline, CDR1 is DFQATT and CDR2 is SNEGSKA (reference sequence). Trimming removed 1 base at V and 4 bases at J, with 5 bases between. The CDR3 is made up of 12 amino acids. Here the CDR3 reads CSARGLYNEQFF. The DNA for the CDR3 is TGCAGTGCTAGAGGACTTTACAATGAGCAGTTCTTC.

This clonotype was picked up a small number of times. The chain couples TRBV7-6 to TRBJ2-1; D is unresolved. The germline V gene has CDR1 SGHVS and CDR2 FNYEAQ. The CDR3 is 16 residues long. V lost 1 base, J lost 2 bases, and 12 bases lay in between. The DNA of the CDR3 is TGTGCCAGCAGCTTAGGCGTGTCGGGCACCTACAATGAGCAGTTCTTC. Protein sequence: CASSLGVSGTYNEQFF.

This clonotype was counted only a few times. The gene calls are TRBV4-1 and TRBJ2-5; TRBD2 matches 12 bases. The V gene end was trimmed by 3 bases and the J gene end by 5 bases; junction bases not matched to a gene: 7. The CDR3 is made up of 16 amino acids. Per the germline V gene, CDR1 is MGHRA and CDR2 is YSYEKL. This CDR3 reads CASSHPSGRAGETQYF. The CDR3 DNA follows: TGCGCCAGCAGCCATCCTAGCGGGAGGGCCGGGGAGACCCAGTACTTC.

This clonotype was seen only a few times. The V gene is TRBV29-1, the J gene TRBJ1-1, with D uncertain. Germline-derived CDR1 and CDR2 are SQVTM and ANQGSEA. The CDR3 totals 11 residues. Between the trimmed V and J ends, which lost 7 bases and 8 bases, there was a span of 14 bases. In DNA form, the CDR3 reads TGCAGCGCGGGAGATCTCACGGAAGCTTTCTTT. This translates into CSAGDLTEAFF.

This clonotype was seen a handful of times. The gene calls are TRBV4-1 and TRBJ2-7; TRBD1 agrees at 9 bases. This CDR3 is 16 amino acids long. The V and J ends lost 0 bases and 1 base, in that order; junction bases with no gene match: 4. Germline CDR1 reads MGHRA; CDR2 reads YSYEKL. The CDR3 bases are TGCGCCAGCAGCCAAGATATTGGGACAGGGTCCTACGAGCAGTACTTC. It yields the protein CASSQDIGTGSYEQYF.